The clone carrying this T cell receptor (beta chain) was counted between two and nine times. Its antigen remains unknown. Naive CD8 libraries came from approximately 20,000 to 1,000,000 sorted cells with 10%, 30% or 50% RNA. CDR1 MGHRA and CDR2 YSYEKL come from the germline V gene. The V end was cut by 2 bases, the J end by 10 bases, with 9 bases between. There are 13 residues in the CDR3. This sample stems from a study of molecular identifiers for immune sequencing clone quantification. Study-level results: Spiked Jurkat TCR RNA originating from one cell could reportedly be identified amid more than 800,000 naive cells.

Previously described methods with listed TCR primers produced the bulk TCR libraries. TCRdb re-called the PCR reads with MiXCR, one entry per CDR3 protein. Of under 650,000 distinct CDR3 sequences listed, approximately 20% are singletons. What was sequenced was naive CD8+ T cells from blood, with Jurkat cell RNA spiked in. Noted subset: FACS-sorted CD8+CD4-CCR7+CD45RA+ naive T cells. The V call is TRBV4-1, the J call TRBJ1-6; no clear D gene. This receptor was obtained from a human donor in good health. Some libraries in this study had Jurkat cell RNA spiked in. In nucleotides, the CDR3 is TGCGCCAGCAGCCAAAGGGAAACCTCACCCCTCCACTTT. It codes for CASSQRETSPLHF.